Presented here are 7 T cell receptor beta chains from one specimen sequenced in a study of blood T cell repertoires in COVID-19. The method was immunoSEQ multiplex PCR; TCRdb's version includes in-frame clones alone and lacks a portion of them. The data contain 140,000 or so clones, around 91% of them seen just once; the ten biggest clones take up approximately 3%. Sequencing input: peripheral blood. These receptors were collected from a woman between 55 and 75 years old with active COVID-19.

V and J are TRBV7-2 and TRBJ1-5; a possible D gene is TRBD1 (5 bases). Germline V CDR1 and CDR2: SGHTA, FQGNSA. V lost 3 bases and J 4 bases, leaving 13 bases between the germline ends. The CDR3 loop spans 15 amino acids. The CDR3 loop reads CASSFGPGRNQPQHF. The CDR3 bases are TGTGCCAGCAGCTTTGGCCCAGGGCGGAATCAGCCCCAGCATTTT.

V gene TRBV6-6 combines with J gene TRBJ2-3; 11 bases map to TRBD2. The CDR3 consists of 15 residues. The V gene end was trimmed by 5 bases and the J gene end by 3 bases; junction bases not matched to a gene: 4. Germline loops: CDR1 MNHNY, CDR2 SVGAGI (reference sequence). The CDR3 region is CASSLLAGGTDTQYF. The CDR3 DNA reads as TGTGCCAGCAGTCTCCTAGCGGGAGGAACAGATACGCAGTATTTT.

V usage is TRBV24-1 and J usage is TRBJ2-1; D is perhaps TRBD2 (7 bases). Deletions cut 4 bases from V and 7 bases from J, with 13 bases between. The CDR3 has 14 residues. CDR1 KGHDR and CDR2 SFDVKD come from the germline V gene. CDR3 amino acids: CATSEQGGGNEQFF. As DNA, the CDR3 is TGTGCCACCAGTGAACAAGGGGGAGGGAATGAGCAGTTCTTC.

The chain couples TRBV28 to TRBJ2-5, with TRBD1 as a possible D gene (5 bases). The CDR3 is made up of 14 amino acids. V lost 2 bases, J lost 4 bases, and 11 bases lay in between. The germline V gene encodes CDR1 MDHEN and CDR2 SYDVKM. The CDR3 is CASSLAARVETQYF. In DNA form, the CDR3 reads TGTGCCAGCAGTTTAGCGGCCAGGGTAGAGACCCAGTACTTC.

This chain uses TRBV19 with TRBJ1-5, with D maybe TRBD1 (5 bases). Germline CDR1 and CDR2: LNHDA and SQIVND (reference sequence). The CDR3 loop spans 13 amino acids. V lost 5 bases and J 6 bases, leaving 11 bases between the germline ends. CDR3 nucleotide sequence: TGTGCCAGTAGTGCACAAGGGGCTCAGCCCCAGCATTTT. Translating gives CASSAQGAQPQHF.

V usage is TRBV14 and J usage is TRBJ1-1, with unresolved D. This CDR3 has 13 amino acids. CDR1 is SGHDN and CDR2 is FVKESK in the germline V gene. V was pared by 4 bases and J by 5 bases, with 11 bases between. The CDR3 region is CASSLAGRTEAFF. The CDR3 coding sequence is TGTGCCAGCAGCCTTGCGGGGAGGACTGAAGCTTTCTTT.

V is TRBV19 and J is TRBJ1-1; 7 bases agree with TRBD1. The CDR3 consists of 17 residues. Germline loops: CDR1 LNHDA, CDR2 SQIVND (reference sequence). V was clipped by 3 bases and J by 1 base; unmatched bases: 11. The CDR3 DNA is TGTGCCAGTAGTATGTCTAACAGGGGTCGAGGGAACACTGAAGCTTTCTTT. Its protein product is CASSMSNRGRGNTEAFF.